The source of this T cell receptor (beta chain) is a study of cytomegalovirus exposure and HLA in healthy donors. Germline-derived CDR1 and CDR2 are MDHEN and SYDVKM. V lost 3 bases and J lost 0, with 14 bases in between. The CDR3 contains 16 residues. The PCR made use of 60 Vbeta and 13 Jbeta primers. Assay: immunoSEQ multiplex PCR; the TCRdb copy retains only in-frame clones and omits some. There are 170,000 or so clones in the sample; 80% occur only once, and 6% to 7.5% lies in the top ten. The specimen sequenced was PBMCs. This TCR came from a man aged 25 to 40 in good health and CMV-seropositive. The J gene is TRBJ1-2, the V gene TRBV28; tentative D call: TRBD1 (5 bases). The CDR3 coding sequence is TGTGCCAGCAGTTTCCGGGTAGGGACTTCTAACTATGGCTACACCTTC. Its protein product is CASSFRVGTSNYGYTF.